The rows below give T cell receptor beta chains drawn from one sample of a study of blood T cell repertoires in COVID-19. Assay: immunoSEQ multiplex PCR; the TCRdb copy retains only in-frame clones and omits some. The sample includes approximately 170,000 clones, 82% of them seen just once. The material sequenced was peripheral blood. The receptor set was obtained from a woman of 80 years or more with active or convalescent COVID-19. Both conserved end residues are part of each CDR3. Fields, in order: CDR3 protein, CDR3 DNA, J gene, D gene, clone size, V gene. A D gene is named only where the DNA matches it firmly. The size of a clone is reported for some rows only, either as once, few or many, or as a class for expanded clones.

CASSIGQGSTNEKLFF	TGCGCCAGCAGCATAGGACAGGGGTCAACTAATGAAAAACTGTTTTTT	TRBJ1-4	TRBD1	-	TRBV5-1
CASQGENTGELFF	TGTGCCAGCCAGGGCGAGAACACCGGGGAGCTGTTTTTT	TRBJ2-2	-	-	TRBV5-4
CASSSLRGSRPQHF	TGTGCCAGCAGCTCATTGCGGGGGTCACGGCCCCAGCATTTT	TRBJ1-5	-	-	TRBV5-6
CASSYSDSDNYGYTF	TGTGCCAGCAGTTACTCGGACAGCGATAACTATGGCTACACCTTC	TRBJ1-2	-	-	TRBV6-6
CASSVASQQGVAGNTIYF	TGTGCCAGCAGCGTAGCTAGTCAACAGGGGGTAGCTGGAAACACCATATATTTT	TRBJ1-3	TRBD1	once	TRBV9
CASSGGRGPVGETQYF	TGTGCCAGCAGCGGCGGGAGGGGCCCAGTTGGGGAGACCCAGTACTTC	TRBJ2-5	TRBD2	-	TRBV4-2
CASSQHGQGGGQPQHF	TGTGCCAGCAGCCAGCACGGACAGGGAGGGGGTCAGCCCCAGCATTTT	TRBJ1-5	TRBD1	once	TRBV3-1/TRBV3-2
CASSEGWRGVREQYF	TGTGCCAGCAGTGAAGGTTGGAGGGGTGTGCGGGAGCAGTACTTC	TRBJ2-7	-	few	TRBV6-1
CASSLRGGQPQHF	TGTGCCAGCAGCCTCAGGGGTGGCCAGCCCCAGCATTTT	TRBJ1-5	-	-	TRBV2
CASSLARGGSSYNEQFF	TGTGCCAGCAGCTTAGCGCGCGGCGGGAGCTCCTACAATGAGCAGTTCTTC	TRBJ2-1	TRBD2	-	TRBV7-9
CASSLTAVTDTQYF	TGTGCCAGCAGCTTGACTGCTGTCACAGATACGCAGTATTTT	TRBJ2-3	-	once	TRBV5-4
CASSLGTGFYEQYF	TGCGCCAGCAGCTTGGGGACAGGCTTCTACGAGCAGTACTTC	TRBJ2-7	TRBD1	-	TRBV5-1
CAYDLDSRTDTQYF	TGTGCCTACGACCTGGACAGTCGCACAGATACGCAGTATTTT	TRBJ2-3	-	once	TRBV7-9
CASSVAGGYGGTEAFF	TGTGCCAGCAGCGTAGCGGGGGGCTACGGGGGGACTGAAGCTTTCTTT	TRBJ1-1	-	once	TRBV9
CASSSAGAGNTEAFF	TGCGCCAGCAGCAGTGCCGGGGCGGGAAACACTGAAGCTTTCTTT	TRBJ1-1	-	-	TRBV5-1
CASSFPGQGYNEQFF	TGTGCCAGCAGCTTTCCGGGACAGGGCTACAATGAGCAGTTCTTC	TRBJ2-1	TRBD1	-	TRBV7-8
CASNQGGANTEAFF	TGTGCCAGCAACCAAGGAGGGGCGAACACTGAAGCTTTCTTT	TRBJ1-1	-	once	TRBV6-6
CASSHRVRDEKLFF	TGTGCCAGCAGCCACCGGGTCCGGGATGAAAAACTGTTTTTT	TRBJ1-4	-	-	TRBV7-9
CASSFDENSPLHF	TGTGCCAGCAGTTTTGATGAGAATTCACCCCTCCACTTT	TRBJ1-6	-	-	TRBV28
CASSYTGTSSPLSYNEQFF	TGTGCCAGCAGTTATACCGGGACAAGTTCTCCCCTTTCCTACAATGAGCAGTTCTTC	TRBJ2-1	-	-	TRBV28